Listed below are T cell receptor beta chains from one sample, sequenced in a study of blood T cell repertoires in COVID-19. Method: immunoSEQ multiplex PCR; TCRdb's copy keeps in-frame clones and lacks some. This sample has under 130,000 clones, with 80% to 85% found just once. The sequenced sample consisted of peripheral blood. The source of these receptors is an older man with acute or convalescent COVID-19. The CDR3 runs from the conserved cysteine through the conserved F or W. D genes are given only for firm matches. The listing skips clone size in some rows; elsewhere it reads once, few, many or a size class.

V gene: TRBV24-1
J gene: TRBJ2-7
clone size: .
D gene: TRBD1
CDR3 protein: CATSDQGQGAKQYF
CDR3 DNA: TGTGCCACCAGTGACCAGGGACAGGGGGCAAAGCAGTACTTC

V gene: TRBV6-6
J gene: TRBJ1-1
clone size: .
D gene: TRBD1
CDR3 protein: CASSYGQGARAEAFF
CDR3 DNA: TGTGCCAGCAGTTACGGCCAGGGGGCAAGGGCTGAAGCTTTCTTT

V gene: TRBV18
J gene: TRBJ2-2
clone size: .
D gene: .
CDR3 protein: CASSPPSAGELFF
CDR3 DNA: TGTGCCAGCTCACCACCTAGTGCCGGGGAGCTGTTTTTT

V gene: TRBV25-1
J gene: TRBJ1-2
clone size: .
D gene: TRBD1
CDR3 protein: CASSDSRGQGAWYGYTF
CDR3 DNA: TGTGCCAGCAGTGACTCCAGGGGACAGGGGGCATGGTATGGCTACACCTTC

V gene: TRBV7-6
J gene: TRBJ2-3
clone size: .
D gene: TRBD2
CDR3 protein: CASSLEAAGSTDTQYF
CDR3 DNA: TGTGCCAGCAGCTTAGAGGCAGCGGGGAGCACAGATACGCAGTATTTT

V gene: TRBV7-8
J gene: TRBJ1-3
clone size: once
D gene: .
CDR3 protein: CASSRRQAGSGNTIYF
CDR3 DNA: TGTGCCAGCAGCCGAAGACAGGCAGGCTCTGGAAACACCATATATTTT

V gene: TRBV28
J gene: TRBJ1-4
clone size: .
D gene: TRBD1
CDR3 protein: CASSFGRGRGEKLFF
CDR3 DNA: TGTGCCAGCAGTTTCGGCAGGGGGCGAGGTGAAAAACTGTTTTTT

V gene: TRBV11-2
J gene: TRBJ2-7
clone size: .
D gene: TRBD2
CDR3 protein: CASSSLAGVRYEQYF
CDR3 DNA: TGTGCCAGCAGCTCACTAGCGGGAGTCCGCTACGAGCAGTACTTC

V gene: TRBV6-5
J gene: TRBJ1-3
clone size: .
D gene: .
CDR3 protein: CASRTGGGGGNTIYF
CDR3 DNA: TGTGCCAGCAGAACCGGGGGGGGCGGTGGAAACACCATATATTTT

V gene: TRBV5-1
J gene: TRBJ1-1
clone size: few
D gene: .
CDR3 protein: CASSTNAGTEAFF
CDR3 DNA: TGCGCCAGCAGTACTAACGCGGGGACTGAAGCTTTCTTT

V gene: TRBV6-5
J gene: TRBJ2-1
clone size: .
D gene: .
CDR3 protein: CASSTTRGQQFF
CDR3 DNA: TGTGCCAGCAGTACGACCAGGGGTCAGCAGTTCTTC

V gene: TRBV5-1
J gene: TRBJ2-2
clone size: .
D gene: TRBD1
CDR3 protein: CASRRGQGIGGNTGELFF
CDR3 DNA: TGCGCCAGCAGACGTGGACAGGGCATAGGGGGGAACACCGGGGAGCTGTTTTTT

V gene: TRBV2
J gene: TRBJ2-7
clone size: .
D gene: .
CDR3 protein: CASSYRDYEQYF
CDR3 DNA: TGTGCCAGCAGCTACAGGGACTACGAGCAGTACTTC

V gene: TRBV28
J gene: TRBJ1-5
clone size: .
D gene: TRBD1
CDR3 protein: CASSGQGLGYQPQHF
CDR3 DNA: TGTGCCAGCAGTGGACAGGGTCTAGGTTATCAGCCCCAGCATTTT

V gene: TRBV9
J gene: TRBJ1-2
clone size: .
D gene: TRBD1
CDR3 protein: CASSVSTPGAGGSNYGYTF
CDR3 DNA: TGTGCCAGCAGCGTATCTACTCCCGGGGCAGGGGGATCTAACTATGGCTACACCTTC